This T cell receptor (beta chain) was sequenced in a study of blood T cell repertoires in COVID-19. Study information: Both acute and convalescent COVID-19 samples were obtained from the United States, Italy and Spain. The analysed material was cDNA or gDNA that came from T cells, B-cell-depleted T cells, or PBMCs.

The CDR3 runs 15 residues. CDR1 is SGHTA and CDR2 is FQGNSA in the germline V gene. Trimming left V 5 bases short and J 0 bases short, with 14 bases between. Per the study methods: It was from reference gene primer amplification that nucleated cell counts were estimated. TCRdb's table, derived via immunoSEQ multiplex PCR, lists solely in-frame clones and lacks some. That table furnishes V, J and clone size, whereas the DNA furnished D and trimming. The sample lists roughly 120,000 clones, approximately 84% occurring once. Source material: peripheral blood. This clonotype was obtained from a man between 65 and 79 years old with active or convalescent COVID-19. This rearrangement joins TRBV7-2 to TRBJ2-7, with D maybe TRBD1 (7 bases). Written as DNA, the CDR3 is TGTGCCAGCAGCAATCGACAGGGAGGCTCCTACGAGCAGTACTTC. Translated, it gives CASSNRQGGSYEQYF.